A single T cell receptor beta chain is shown here with its context. Its antigen is not identified. The data stem from a study of long-term antiretroviral therapy in people with HIV. Among participants with HIV, every one received treatment in the United States. Each specimen consisted of roughly 0.9-10 million cryopreserved PBMC prior to extraction of DNA. Samples were assayed with immunoSEQ v3.0 at survey level. Measured with immunoSEQ multiplex PCR; TCRdb has only the in-frame clones, and not every one. Here the sample spans 20,000 to 25,000 clones, roughly four fifths being singletons. The CDR3 length is 13 residues. Germline assignment: CDR1 SQVTM and CDR2 ANQGSEA. The ends lost 3 bases at V and 7 bases at J; junction bases unmatched: 8. Study results and limitations: Collection of the blood, which took place between the mid-2000s and the late 2010s, possibly occurred under older ART regimens. Every time point showed a repertoire led by clones expanded before ART.

The receptor comes from a man between 25 and 39 years old with HIV. This chain links TRBV29-1 with TRBJ1-1; 7 bases agree with TRBD1. The sequencing used unsorted PBMCs, collected 1.5 years after starting antiretroviral therapy. This CDR3 reads CSVDAEGAGEAFF. CDR3 sequence (DNA): TGCAGCGTTGATGCTGAGGGGGCGGGTGAAGCTTTCTTT.